This T cell receptor (beta chain) was retrieved from a study of blood T cell repertoires in COVID-19. Whole-study context: T cells, B-cell-depleted T cells, or PBMCs provided the cDNA or gDNA that served as material.

V was shortened by 2 bases and J by 3 bases, with 5 bases between the two germline ends. CDR3 size: 12 residues. Germline values: CDR1 SGHTA, CDR2 FQGNSA. Original data processing: Scientists estimated how many nucleated cells there were by amplifying reference gene primers. Only in-frame clones appear in the TCRdb table, and some are missing; sequencing was by immunoSEQ multiplex PCR. The DNA was the basis for D and trimming; V, J and clone size are from that table. This table holds roughly 60,000 clones, approximately 80% found once. Sequences were obtained from peripheral blood. This TCR came from a human donor in a cohort sampled during active COVID-19. The chain joins TRBV7-2 to TRBJ2-7; D remains ambiguous. CDR3 residues: CASSLFGYEQYF. CDR3 bases: TGTGCCAGCAGCTTATTCGGCTACGAGCAGTACTTC.